The 15 T cell receptor beta chains in this list originate from one sample, sequenced in a study of T-cell reconstitution after alpha-beta-depleted transplantation in children. For TCRbeta, the library was prepared with unique molecular identifiers. TCRdb reprocessed the PCR reads with MiXCR, giving one entry per CDR3 protein. The repertoire holds approximately 83,000 distinct CDR3 sequences, roughly 8% seen once, with roughly 7% in the top ten. The sample was PBMCs from the stem cell graft donor, taken from the stem cell graft. These receptors were collected from a human donor who donated a stem cell graft to a child with congenital amegakaryocytic thrombocytopenia.

This clonotype was detected many times. The chain carries TRBV5-6 and TRBJ2-5; 7 bases align to TRBD1. J was trimmed by 5 bases and V by 2 bases; bases with no gene match: 6. The CDR3 has 14 amino acids. The V gene's germline CDR1 is SGHDT and CDR2 YYEEEE. The CDR3 loop is CASSFEGAWETQYF. CDR3 nucleotide sequence: TGTGCCAGCAGCTTCGAGGGGGCATGGGAGACCCAGTACTTC.

This clonotype was observed at least ten times. The chain is built from TRBV5-1 and TRBJ2-3; D is ambiguous. V dropped 4 bases and J dropped 0 bases, with 6 bases sitting between them. The germline CDR1 and CDR2 sequences are SGHRS and YFSETQ. The CDR3 runs to 13 residues. Here the CDR3 reads CASSMTSTDTQYF. The CDR3 DNA reads as TGCGCCAGCAGCATGACTAGCACAGATACGCAGTATTTT.

In this sample, this clonotype turned up many times. J is TRBJ1-2 and V is TRBV27, with D unclear. Per germline, CDR1 MNHEY and CDR2 SMNVEV (reference sequence). CDR3 length: 14 residues. Trimming pared 3 bases from V and 4 bases from J, leaving 12 bases between. CDR3 sequence reads: CASSLQASGYGYTF. Written as DNA, the CDR3 is TGTGCCAGCAGTTTGCAGGCCAGCGGCTATGGCTACACCTTC.

As to this clonotype: A much more abundant neighbour one base away suggests this may be a read error. The CDR3 is CTSSLGVEETQYF. For the CDR3, the DNA is TGTACCAGCAGCTTAGGGGTAGAAGAGACCCAGTACTTC. The chain uses TRBV7-2 and TRBJ2-5; D is unclear. The germline V gene has CDR1 SGHTA and CDR2 FQGNSA. The CDR3 contains 13 residues. V dropped 1 base and J dropped 3 bases, with 6 bases sitting between them.

This clonotype was found a few times. The chain uses TRBV3-1 and TRBJ2-7; D gene ambiguous. From germline, CDR1 is LGHDT and CDR2 YNNKEL (reference sequence). Deletions cut 0 bases from V and 7 bases from J, with 7 bases between. CDR3 length: 12 amino acids. CDR3 region: CASSQDWGEQYF. The DNA for the CDR3 is TGTGCCAGCAGCCAAGATTGGGGAGAGCAGTACTTC.

This clonotype showed up many times. The chain carries TRBV29-1 and TRBJ2-3; TRBD2 aligns across 13 bases. V shed 6 bases, J shed 5 bases, and the junction held 11 bases outside the gene matches. CDR3 length: 16 residues. Germline V gene sequence: CDR1 SQVTM, CDR2 ANQGSEA. CDR3 coding DNA: TGCAGCGTCCTCGGACTAGCGGGGGCCCAGGGAGATACGCAGTATTTT. Its translation is CSVLGLAGAQGDTQYF.

This clonotype was seen ten or more times. The chain uses TRBV12-3 or TRBV12-4 and TRBJ1-6; TRBD1 aligns across 7 bases. The CDR3 runs to 15 residues. Germline trimming cut 7 bases from V and 6 bases from J; bases unmatched to any gene: 9. The CDR3 nucleotides are TGTGCCAGCAACCTAAGGGGACAGCTTAATTCACCCCTCCACTTT. Translating gives CASNLRGQLNSPLHF.

This clonotype showed up many times. The chain links TRBV7-2 to TRBJ2-5, with 7 positions matching TRBD2. The germline CDR1 and CDR2 sequences are SGHTA and FQGNSA. The V and J ends lost 1 base and 5 bases, in that order; junction bases with no gene match: 4. CDR3 length: 14 amino acids. CDR3 nucleotide sequence: TGTGCCAGCAGCTTAGAGGGAGGGATGGAGACCCAGTACTTC. Residues: CASSLEGGMETQYF.

This clonotype was found many times. The chain combines TRBV12-3 or TRBV12-4 with TRBJ2-3; 8 bases match TRBD2. V lost 6 bases and J lost 5; bases outside the gene matches: 4. This CDR3 has 13 residues. The CDR3 loop is CASSPGGEDTQYF. In DNA form, the CDR3 reads TGTGCCAGCAGCCCCGGGGGGGAAGATACGCAGTATTTT.

The table lists this clonotype with many counts. This rearrangement joins TRBV12-3 or TRBV12-4 to TRBJ2-7; 7 bases map to TRBD1. V was clipped by 8 bases and J by 3 bases; unmatched bases: 7. This CDR3 is 13 amino acids long. The CDR3 spells CASRDSMSYEQYF. CDR3 nucleotides: TGTGCCAGCCGGGACAGTATGAGCTACGAGCAGTACTTC.

V is TRBV12-3 or TRBV12-4 and J is TRBJ2-7; D gene uncertain. The CDR3 is 13 amino acids. V dropped 7 bases and J dropped 4 bases, with 14 bases sitting between them. CDR3 sequence (DNA): TGTGCCAGCACCGCCGGGCTCGGGTACGAGCAGTACTTC. As protein: CASTAGLGYEQYF.

This clonotype was picked up many times. The chain combines TRBV28 with TRBJ2-1; D remains ambiguous. Germline lookup yields CDR1 MDHEN and CDR2 SYDVKM. This CDR3 is 13 amino acids long. The V gene lost 2 bases and the J gene lost 3 bases, with 5 bases spanning the gap. The CDR3 sequence is CASSLADYNEQFF. CDR3 nucleotides: TGTGCCAGCAGTTTAGCCGACTACAATGAGCAGTTCTTC.

This clonotype was seen many times. The chain has TRBV5-6 and TRBJ2-3; TRBD1 agrees at 9 bases. The CDR3 covers 16 residues. The V gene's germline CDR1 is SGHDT and CDR2 YYEEEE. J was trimmed by 4 bases and V by 1 base; bases with no gene match: 7. The CDR3 reads CASSLTGTGFSDTQYF. CDR3 in DNA: TGTGCCAGCAGCTTGACCGGGACAGGGTTTTCAGATACGCAGTATTTT.

At least ten counts were recorded for this clonotype. The chain employs TRBV7-6 and TRBJ2-1; possibly TRBD1 for D (5 bases). The CDR3 has 15 amino acids. V gave up 5 bases and J gave up 0 bases, with 11 bases separating them. From germline, CDR1 is SGHVS and CDR2 FNYEAQ. CDR3: CASSRQPDSYNEQFF. Written as DNA, the CDR3 is TGTGCCAGCAGCCGACAGCCTGACTCCTACAATGAGCAGTTCTTC.

This clonotype was observed many times. The rearrangement joins TRBV7-8 to TRBJ1-5; D is possibly TRBD1 (5 bases). The CDR3 sequence is 16 residues long. The germline gives CDR1 SGHVS, CDR2 FQNEAQ. The V end was cut by 2 bases, the J end by 1 base, with 12 bases between. In nucleotides, the CDR3 is TGTGCCAGCAGCTTAATGAGGGGACGGAGCAATCAGCCCCAGCATTTT. Translation gives CASSLMRGRSNQPQHF.